The 19 T cell receptor beta chains reported below all come from one sample, sequenced in a study of post-analysis software for immune sequencing data. Study-wide results and caveats: Patients carried a few TRBV segments more frequently than controls did, and TRBV5-6, TRBV5-1 and TRBV20-1 were among them.

For these receptors, no antigen is known. Carried by the TCR beta cDNA libraries were unique molecular identifiers. A single record per CDR3 protein comes from TCRdb applying MiXCR to the PCR reads. The sample comprises 650,000 to 900,000 distinct CDR3 sequences, just over 45% of which are singletons, and 4.9% rests with the top ten. Sequencing input: blood. Every receptor here comes from a girl under 18 with multiple sclerosis.

J is TRBJ2-3 and V is TRBV28; 8 nucleotides line up with TRBD2. With V trimmed by 4 bases and J by 1 base, 4 bases remained unmatched. CDR3 length: 15 residues. CDR1 and CDR2 from the germline V gene are MDHEN and SYDVKM. The CDR3 coding sequence is TGTGCCAGCAGTTCCCTCGGGGGGGGCACAGATACGCAGTATTTT. This codes for CASSSLGGGTDTQYF.

This clonotype appeared a few times. The chain combines TRBV20-1 with TRBJ2-3; the D gene is possibly TRBD2 (6 bases). V lost 0 bases, J lost 5 bases, and 15 bases lay in between. The CDR3 length is 15 residues. CDR1 is DFQATT, CDR2 SNEGSKA, per germline (reference sequence). The CDR3 nucleotides read TGCAGTGCTAGAGATCGGGCTAGCGTCAGAGATACGCAGTATTTT. Protein: CSARDRASVRDTQYF.

This clonotype has only a few counts. The chain uses TRBV15 and TRBJ1-5; D perhaps matches TRBD1 (5 bases). This CDR3 spans 15 amino acids. Germline V gives CDR1 LNHNV, CDR2 YYDKDF (reference sequence). V gave up 5 bases and J gave up 1 base, with 12 bases separating them. The CDR3 nucleotides read TGTGCCACCAGCGTCCGGGGGAAGAGCAATCAGCCCCAGCATTTT. Translating gives CATSVRGKSNQPQHF.

This clonotype appeared a few times. This chain connects TRBV20-1 to TRBJ1-2, with D possibly being TRBD1 (5 bases). Germline V CDR1 and CDR2: DFQATT, SNEGSKA (reference sequence). The V and J ends lost 8 bases and 8 bases respectively, with 12 bases between them. The CDR3 consists of 10 residues. CDR3 DNA sequence: TGCAGTACCCCAGGGCGGGGCTACACCTTC. The encoded protein is CSTPGRGYTF.

Only a few counts were recorded for this clonotype. The chain is built from TRBV15 and TRBJ2-7; possibly TRBD1 for D (6 bases). Trimming removed 0 bases at V and 7 bases at J, with 16 bases between. This CDR3 region has 15 residues. CDR1 is LNHNV and CDR2 is YYDKDF in the germline V gene (reference sequence). The CDR3: CATSRERGTLGEQYF. The CDR3 nucleotides read TGTGCCACCAGCAGAGAGAGGGGGACCTTAGGGGAGCAGTACTTC.

The V gene is TRBV10-3, the J gene TRBJ2-7; maybe TRBD2 (6 bases). There are 15 residues in the CDR3. CDR1 ENHRY and CDR2 SYGVKD come from the germline V gene. V lost 4 bases, J lost 0 bases, and 13 bases lay in between. CDR3 DNA sequence: TGTGCCATCAGTGTGGGGGACTTGAGCTCCTACGAGCAGTACTTC. Translating it yields CAISVGDLSSYEQYF.

The count of this clonotype is one. The gene calls are TRBV9 and TRBJ2-5; 11 bases map to TRBD2. CDR1 is SGDLS, CDR2 YYNGEE, per germline. The CDR3 length is 15 residues. With 0 bases clipped from V and 4 bases from J, the junction kept 2 bases outside the gene matches. The chain's CDR3 is CASSVGSGRGETQYF. CDR3 bases: TGTGCCAGCAGCGTAGGTAGCGGGAGGGGAGAGACCCAGTACTTC.

This clonotype occurred a few times. The rearrangement links TRBV9 to TRBJ2-1; D not certain. The germline gives CDR1 SGDLS, CDR2 YYNGEE. Trimming removed 0 bases at V and 6 bases at J, with 19 bases between. The CDR3 sequence is 17 residues long. The CDR3 DNA follows: TGTGCCAGCAGCGTAGTTTCCGCTCCGACTGAGATCAATGAGCAGTTCTTC. Translation gives CASSVVSAPTEINEQFF. The whole variable domain, filled in from reference TRBV9 and TRBJ2-1, reads DSGVTQTPKHLITATGQRVTLRCSPRSGDLSVYWYQQSLDQGLQFLIQYYNGEERAKGNILERFSAQQFPDLHSELNLSSLELGDSALYFCASSVVSAPTEINEQFFGPGTRLTVL.

This clonotype was seen just once. The CDR3 region has the DNA TGTGCCAGCAGTTCGAGACAGGGTTTCTATGGCTACACCTTC. Its protein is CASSSRQGFYGYTF. The chain is built from TRBV12-3 or TRBV12-4 and TRBJ1-2; 7 nucleotides match TRBD1. V lost 4 bases to trimming and J lost 4 bases; unmatched junction nucleotides: 6. The CDR3 loop spans 14 amino acids.

The rearrangement joins TRBV20-1 to TRBJ2-4; D possibly uses TRBD1 or TRBD2 (5 bases each). The ends were cut back, 0 bases at V and 6 bases at J, with 21 bases in the middle. Germline V gives CDR1 DFQATT, CDR2 SNEGSKA (reference sequence). The CDR3 has 17 amino acids. Here the CDR3 reads CSARDIQRTLMGNIQYF. CDR3 sequence (DNA): TGCAGTGCTAGAGATATACAGCGGACATTAATGGGAAACATTCAGTACTTC.

This chain joins TRBV20-1 and TRBJ2-4; D is undetermined. The DNA end is a closer match to TRBJ2-7, so the J assignment may be wrong. CDR1 is DFQATT, CDR2 SNEGSKA, per germline (reference sequence). The CDR3 consists of 13 residues. The CDR3 protein is CSARDTGQYEQYF. Here the CDR3 DNA reads TGCAGTGCTAGAGATACCGGCCAGTACGAGCAGTACTTC.

This clonotype was seen a handful of times. V is TRBV20-1 and J is TRBJ2-7; weak D call: TRBD1 (5 bases). Per the germline V gene, CDR1 is DFQATT and CDR2 is SNEGSKA (reference sequence). The CDR3 spans 13 residues. The V end lost 6 bases, the J end lost 0 bases, and 12 bases lay between the germline ends. The CDR3: CSAPGQDSYEQYF. CDR3 in DNA: TGCAGTGCCCCCGGACAAGACTCCTACGAGCAGTACTTC.

This clonotype was seen only a few times. V and J are TRBV6-5 and TRBJ1-1; D gene uncertain. V lost 5 bases to trimming and J lost 3 bases, with 7 bases between them. CDR1 is MNHEY, CDR2 SVGAGI, per germline. The CDR3 has 12 amino acids. The CDR3 reads CASSQTHTEAFF. CDR3 nucleotide sequence: TGTGCCAGCAGTCAGACCCACACTGAAGCTTTCTTT.

This clonotype came up a few times. This rearrangement joins TRBV6-6 to TRBJ2-4; possibly TRBD1 for D (5 bases). The J call may not be correct, given that the DNA end is closer to TRBJ2-7. This CDR3 region has 16 residues. Looked up from germline, CDR1 is MNHNY and CDR2 is SVGAGI (reference sequence). CDR3 bases: TGTGCCAGCAGTTACACCCGGACACCAGCCAACTACGAGCAGTACTTC. As protein: CASSYTRTPANYEQYF.

The table lists this clonotype with a few counts. The chain uses TRBV5-1 and TRBJ2-3; 11 nucleotides line up with TRBD2. Germline CDR1 is SGHRS and CDR2 is YFSETQ. V lost 1 base and J lost 4; bases outside the gene matches: 5. The CDR3 runs to 16 residues. CDR3 sequence (DNA): TGCGCCAGCAGCTTGTTCACTAGCGGGAGAGCAGATACGCAGTATTTT. Translation gives CASSLFTSGRADTQYF.

V usage is TRBV7-6 and J usage is TRBJ2-7, with 7 bases matching TRBD1. The CDR3 is made up of 15 amino acids. J was trimmed by 2 bases and V by 2 bases; bases with no gene match: 6. Germline loops: CDR1 SGHVS, CDR2 FNYEAQ. The CDR3 here is CASSLTWQGAYEQYF. Written as DNA, the CDR3 is TGTGCCAGCAGCTTAACTTGGCAGGGGGCCTACGAGCAGTACTTC.

The rearrangement links TRBV14 to TRBJ1-3, with D maybe TRBD1 (6 bases). Germline assignment: CDR1 SGHDN and CDR2 FVKESK. The CDR3 is 18 residues long. Trimming pared 0 bases from V and 0 bases from J, leaving 15 bases between. The CDR3: CASSQDYRALNSGNTIYF. The CDR3 nucleotides are TGTGCCAGCAGCCAAGACTACAGGGCTTTAAACTCTGGAAACACCATATATTTT.

This sequence joins TRBV24-1 and TRBJ2-1, with 10 nucleotides matching TRBD1. Germline loops: CDR1 KGHDR, CDR2 SFDVKD. The length of the CDR3 is 15 residues. The V gene end was trimmed by 4 bases and the J gene end by 6 bases; junction bases not matched to a gene: 5. The CDR3 nucleotides read TGTGCCACCAGTGAGGGGGGACAGGGGACCAATGAGCAGTTCTTC. It specifies CATSEGGQGTNEQFF.

The rearrangement links TRBV14 to TRBJ2-1; TRBD2 might be the D (6 bases). V was shortened by 5 bases and J by 3 bases, with 20 bases between the two germline ends. The germline gives CDR1 SGHDN, CDR2 FVKESK. This CDR3 region has 17 residues. DNA for the CDR3: TGTGCCAGCAGCTCCTGGCAAGCGGGCATACTCTACAATGAGCAGTTCTTC. It codes for CASSSWQAGILYNEQFF.